The 5 T cell receptor beta chains listed next were all sequenced from one sample in a study of identifying expanded T cells in peripheral blood. Sequencing used immunoSEQ multiplex PCR; TCRdb keeps in-frame clones, though not all of them. The sample includes some 90,000 clones, 75% to 90% of them seen just once. The specimen was blood. The source of these receptors is a person between 18 and 75 years old in good health.

This chain uses TRBV13 with TRBJ2-7; 7 bases agree with TRBD1. From germline, CDR1 is PRHDT and CDR2 FYEKMQ (reference sequence). Trimming took 1 base from V and 0 from J; bases not matched to a gene: 6. This CDR3 contains 16 residues. CDR3 region: CASSLEGTVSSYEQYF. The CDR3 coding sequence is TGTGCCAGCAGCTTAGAAGGGACAGTGAGCTCCTACGAGCAGTACTTC.

J is TRBJ2-1 and V is TRBV4-3; no definite D call. The V and J ends lost 0 bases and 0 bases respectively, with 9 bases between them. This CDR3 spans 16 amino acids. Germline assignment: CDR1 LGHNA and CDR2 YSLEER. The CDR3 sequence is CASSQDRASSYNEQFF. The DNA for the CDR3 is TGCGCCAGCAGCCAAGATAGGGCGTCCTCCTACAATGAGCAGTTCTTC.

The chain carries TRBV25-1 and TRBJ1-1; D is undetermined. The CDR3 consists of 14 residues. Trimming removed 3 bases from V and 4 bases from J, with 12 bases in between. Per the germline V gene, CDR1 is MGHDK and CDR2 is SYGVNS. CDR3 in DNA: TGTGCCAGCAGTGACGGACCGGGTTCCACTGAAGCTTTCTTT. Translating it yields CASSDGPGSTEAFF.

The V call is TRBV19, the J call TRBJ1-3; D remains ambiguous. CDR1 and CDR2 (germline): LNHDA, SQIVND (reference sequence). Trimming took off 10 bases at V and 0 bases at J, with 16 bases between the two ends. The CDR3 covers 15 residues. The CDR3, as DNA: TGTGCCACTCAGCCGTACTCTAGCTCTGGAAACACCATATATTTT. Translated, it gives CATQPYSSSGNTIYF.

The chain combines TRBV4-3 with TRBJ1-3; D possibly corresponds to TRBD1 (5 bases). Germline V lookup: CDR1 LGHNA, CDR2 YSLEER. Trimming removed 2 bases from V and 12 bases from J, with 11 bases in between. The length of the CDR3 is 12 residues. CDR3 sequence reads: CASSQHGAYIYF. In DNA, the CDR3 is TGCGCCAGCAGCCAACACGGGGCGTACATATATTTT.